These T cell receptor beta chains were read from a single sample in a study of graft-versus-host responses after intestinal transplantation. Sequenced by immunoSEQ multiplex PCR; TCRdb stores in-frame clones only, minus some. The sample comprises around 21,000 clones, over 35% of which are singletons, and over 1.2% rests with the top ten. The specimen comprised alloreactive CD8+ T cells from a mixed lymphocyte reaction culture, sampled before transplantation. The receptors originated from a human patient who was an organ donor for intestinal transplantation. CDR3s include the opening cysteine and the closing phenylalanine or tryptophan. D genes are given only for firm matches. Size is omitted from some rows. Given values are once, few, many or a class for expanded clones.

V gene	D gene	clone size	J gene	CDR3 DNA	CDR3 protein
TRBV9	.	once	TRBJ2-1	TGTGCCAGCAGCGTAGTATTGAGGGGGATATCGACCTACAATGAGCAGTTCTTC	CASSVVLRGISTYNEQFF
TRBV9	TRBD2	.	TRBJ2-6	TGTGCCAGCAGCGGATGGGGGGAGGGGACTCCAGCCTCTGGGGCCAACGTCCTGACTTTC	CASSGWGEGTPASGANVLTF
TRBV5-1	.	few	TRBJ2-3	TGCGCCAGCAGCTTGGTCCCAGGGGGCACAGATACGCAGTATTTT	CASSLVPGGTDTQYF
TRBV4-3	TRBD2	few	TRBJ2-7	TGCGCCAGCAGCCAAGATCACGCAGCGGGAGGCTACGAGCAGTACTTC	CASSQDHAAGGYEQYF
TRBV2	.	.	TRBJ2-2	TGTGCCAGCAACGAAAACACCGGGGAGCTGTTTTTT	CASNENTGELFF
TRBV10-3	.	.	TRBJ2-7	TGTGCCAGCAGCGGGGACAGGACCTACGAGCAGTACTTC	CASSGDRTYEQYF
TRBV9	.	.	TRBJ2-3	TGTGCCAGCAGCGTAGAAGGCGGGTGGGTCTTAGATACGCAGTATTTT	CASSVEGGWVLDTQYF
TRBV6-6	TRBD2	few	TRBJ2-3	TGTGCCAGCAGTTACGTTAGCGGGAGCACAGATACGCAGTATTTT	CASSYVSGSTDTQYF
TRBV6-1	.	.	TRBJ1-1	TGTGCCAGCAGTTTGACGGTGAACACTGAAGCTTTCTTT	CASSLTVNTEAFF
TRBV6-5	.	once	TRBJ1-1	TGTGAGCCGGTGGCAGAGCACACTGAAGCTTTCTTT	CEPVAEHTEAFF
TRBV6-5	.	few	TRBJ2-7	TGTGCCAGCAGCACGCGGCCGGGCTCCTACGAGCAGTACTTC	CASSTRPGSYEQYF
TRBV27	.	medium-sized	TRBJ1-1	TGTGCCAGCAGTTTAAATGGCAATGAAGCTTTCTTT	CASSLNGNEAFF
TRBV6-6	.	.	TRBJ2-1	TGTGCCAGCAGTCTCAAGAGAGGAACAAGCAATGAGCAGTTCTTC	CASSLKRGTSNEQFF
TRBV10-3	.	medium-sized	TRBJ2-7	TGTGCCATCAGTGATCTTCAAGGCAGACCTTACGAGCAGTACTTC	CAISDLQGRPYEQYF
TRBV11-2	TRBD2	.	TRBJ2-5	TGTGCCAGCAGCCAGCTAGCGGGAGTCCGGGAGACCCAGTACTTC	CASSQLAGVRETQYF
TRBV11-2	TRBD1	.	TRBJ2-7	TGTGCCAGCACCCTCTCAGGGGGCTCCGAGCAGTACTTC	CASTLSGGSEQYF
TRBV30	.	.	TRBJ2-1	TGTGCCTGGAGTGTACAGGGCAATGAGCAGTTCTTC	CAWSVQGNEQFF